The next 18 T cell receptor beta chains were all read from a single sample in a study of regulatory T cells in long-lasting Graves disease. The time point was: persistent/refractory GD, antithyroid drugs over 5 years with positive TRAb. PBMC RNA was the source of the TCR library. For TCR beta, libraries came from iRepertoire HTBI primers and Arm-PCR of CDR3 regions. TCRdb re-called the multiplex PCR reads through MiXCR, storing one row per CDR3 protein. The sample lists fewer than 400,000 distinct CDR3 sequences, about 20% seen once, with around 21% in the top ten. Sequenced here: peripheral blood mononuclear cells (PBMCs), sampled when the disease was refractory, from a patient treated with antithyroid drugs. The origin of the receptors is a female donor with Graves disease.

Note on this clonotype: A clone one base away is much larger, so this may be a read error. The V call is TRBV30, the J call TRBJ2-5; the match to TRBD2 covers 10 bases. Germline V CDR1 and CDR2: GTSNPN, SVGIG (reference sequence). The V and J ends lost 2 bases and 5 bases, in that order; junction bases with no gene match: 5. The CDR3 totals 14 residues. This CDR3 is CAWSWGLAWETQYF. The CDR3 DNA is TGTGCCTGGAGTTGGGGACTAGCGTGGGAGACCCAGTACTTC. The entire variable domain, with the rest obtained from reference TRBV30 and TRBJ2-5, is as follows: SQTIHQWPATLVQPVGSPLSLECTVEGTSNPNLYWYRQAAGRGLQLLFYSVGIGQISSEVPQNLSASRPQDRQFILSSKKLLLSDSGFYLCAWSWGLAWETQYFGPGTRLLVL.

The chain joins TRBV20-1 to TRBJ2-7, with 11 nucleotides matching TRBD2. The CDR3 has 14 amino acids. Trimming at V came to 6 bases and at J to 6 bases, leaving 10 bases not matched to a gene. Germline assignment: CDR1 DFQATT and CDR2 SNEGSKA (reference sequence). The CDR3 DNA follows: TGCAGTGCGAATAGCGGGAGGGCCCAGGGCGAGCAGTACTTC. Translation: CSANSGRAQGEQYF.

At least ten counts were recorded for this clonotype. The CDR3 coding sequence is TGTGCCTGGAGTGGGACAGGGTTGCACGAGCAGTACTTC. It is translated as CAWSGTGLHEQYF. The chain combines TRBV30 with TRBJ2-7; 8 bases line up with TRBD1. The V gene's germline CDR1 is GTSNPN and CDR2 SVGIG (reference sequence). V shed 1 base, J shed 5 bases, and the junction held 4 bases outside the gene matches. This CDR3 comprises 13 residues.

Notes on this clonotype: This likely came from a read error, as a far larger clone is one base away. This chain links TRBV7-2 with TRBJ2-7; no clear D. The CDR3 contains 14 residues. Germline V gene sequence: CDR1 SGHTA, CDR2 FQGNSA. Trimming removed 1 base at V and 0 bases at J, with 7 bases between. CDR3 nucleotides: TGTGCCAGCAGCTTAGGCTGGAGCTCCTACGAGCAGTACTTC. Encoded protein: CASSLGWSSYEQYF.

This clonotype appeared a few times. The CDR3: CASSVGGSLNEQFF. The DNA for the CDR3 is TGCGCCAGCAGCGTTGGCGGGAGCTTGAATGAGCAGTTCTTC. The rearrangement links TRBV5-1 to TRBJ2-1, with 7 bases lining up with TRBD2. CDR1 and CDR2 (germline): SGHRS, YFSETQ. With 4 bases clipped from V and 7 bases from J, the junction kept 8 bases outside the gene matches. The CDR3 has 14 amino acids.

To note about this clonotype: The junction departs from germline at one end; a sequencing error may be responsible. The CDR3 DNA is TGCGCCAGCAGCTGTCCGGACCCCTTTTTC. Its translation is CASSCPDPFF. This sequence joins TRBV5-1 and TRBJ2-7; D remains unclear. Germline CDR1 is SGHRS and CDR2 is YFSETQ. The CDR3 has 10 amino acids. Using reference TRBV5-1 and TRBJ2-7 for the parts outside the CDR3, the full variable domain is KAGVTQTPRYLIKTRGQQVTLSCSPISGHRSVSWYQQTPGQGLQFLFEYFSETQRNKGNFPGRFSGRQFSNSRSEMNVSTLELGDSALYLCASSCPDPFFGPGTRLTVT.

This clonotype was detected many times. For the CDR3, the DNA is TGTGCCAGCAGTTTATTGGGGGGCTCCGGGCCCACCTATGGCTACACCTTC. Protein product: CASSLLGGSGPTYGYTF. The chain employs TRBV27 and TRBJ1-2; D might be TRBD1 (6 bases). The CDR3 extends over 17 amino acids. Trimming removed 1 base at V and 4 bases at J, with 19 bases between. Germline lookup yields CDR1 MNHEY and CDR2 SMNVEV (reference sequence).

This clonotype was seen ten or more times. The chain joins TRBV27 to TRBJ2-7; 7 positions match TRBD2. V gave up 6 bases and J gave up 6 bases; unmatched junction bases: 11. Germline V CDR1 and CDR2: MNHEY, SMNVEV (reference sequence). The CDR3 has 14 residues. The CDR3 spells CASRSLAGEGEQYF. The CDR3 nucleotides read TGTGCCAGCAGGTCCCTCGCGGGGGAGGGCGAGCAGTACTTC.

This clonotype came up a few times. The CDR3 region is CASSLATGTGYGYTF. The CDR3 bases are TGCGCCAGCAGCTTGGCTACAGGGACGGGCTATGGCTACACCTTC. The chain couples TRBV5-1 to TRBJ1-2; TRBD1 might be the D (6 bases). CDR1 and CDR2 from the germline V gene are SGHRS and YFSETQ. V lost 0 bases and J lost 4, with 13 bases in between. The CDR3 has 15 residues. The full variable domain, rest sourced from reference TRBV5-1 and TRBJ1-2, is KAGVTQTPRYLIKTRGQQVTLSCSPISGHRSVSWYQQTPGQGLQFLFEYFSETQRNKGNFPGRFSGRQFSNSRSEMNVSTLELGDSALYLCASSLATGTGYGYTFGSGTRLTVV.

This clonotype was picked up many times. The rearrangement uses TRBV3-1 and TRBJ1-1; D ambiguous. Germline loops: CDR1 LGHDT, CDR2 YNNKEL (reference sequence). The V end was cut by 2 bases, the J end by 1 base, with 14 bases between. This CDR3 region has 16 residues. The chain's CDR3 is CASSQQVGFTNTEAFF. CDR3 nucleotide sequence: TGTGCCAGCAGCCAACAAGTGGGGTTTACGAACACTGAAGCTTTCTTT.

This clonotype was found many times. V usage is TRBV2 and J usage is TRBJ1-4, with TRBD1 identical over 7 bases. J gave up 6 bases and V 6 bases, and 13 bases lay outside the gene matches. The CDR3 is 16 residues long. Looked up from germline, CDR1 is SNHLY and CDR2 is FYNNEI. The CDR3 here is CASRSPYRGEDEKLFF. CDR3 DNA: TGTGCCAGCAGATCCCCTTACAGGGGAGAAGATGAAAAACTGTTTTTT.

This clonotype was counted many times. This chain connects TRBV6-1 to TRBJ1-4; 8 nucleotides match TRBD1. Losses at the gene ends were 6 bases for V and 3 bases for J; bases not matched to a gene: 0. The germline gives CDR1 MNHNS, CDR2 SASEGT. CDR3 length: 13 residues. In DNA form, the CDR3 reads TGTGCCAGCAGGACAGGGGCTAATGAAAAACTGTTTTTT. This codes for CASRTGANEKLFF.

The chain uses TRBV5-6 and TRBJ1-1; TRBD1 is a possible D gene (5 bases). Per the germline V gene, CDR1 is SGHDT and CDR2 is YYEEEE. The CDR3 extends over 15 amino acids. V gave up 0 bases and J gave up 0 bases, with 9 bases separating them. The chain's CDR3 is CASSLAGVMNTEAFF. Here the CDR3 DNA reads TGTGCCAGCAGCTTGGCGGGGGTCATGAACACTGAAGCTTTCTTT.

This clonotype occurred many times. The J gene is TRBJ1-2, the V gene TRBV20-1; the D is unclear. CDR1 is DFQATT, CDR2 SNEGSKA, per germline (reference sequence). The CDR3 is 14 residues long. Trimming shortened V by 6 bases and J by 4 bases, and 18 bases separated the two germline ends. In DNA, the CDR3 is TGCAGTGCCGCGGTGTTGGGAGACATCTATGGCTACACCTTC. Translation: CSAAVLGDIYGYTF.

This clonotype was seen a few times. CDR3 sequence reads: CASNIYQGAGTEAFF. As DNA, the CDR3 is TGTGCCAGTAATATATATCAGGGGGCTGGCACTGAAGCTTTCTTT. The chain is built from TRBV27 and TRBJ1-1; 8 positions agree with TRBD1. The CDR3 totals 15 residues. From germline, CDR1 is MNHEY and CDR2 SMNVEV (reference sequence). Trimming at V came to 9 bases and at J to 4 bases, leaving 13 bases not matched to a gene.

A few counts support this clonotype. The chain combines TRBV4-3 with TRBJ2-7; no clear D. Between the trimmed V and J ends, which lost 0 bases and 2 bases, there was a span of 14 bases. Per germline, CDR1 LGHNA and CDR2 YSLEER. This CDR3 has 16 residues. The CDR3 nucleotides are TGCGCCAGCAGCCAAGATCGGGCCGGCAGAGCCTACGAGCAGTACTTC. It encodes CASSQDRAGRAYEQYF.

This clonotype was detected many times. CDR3 nucleotides: TGTGCCAGCAGTTTAGCCGGGGTTGGCTACACCTTC. The encoded protein is CASSLAGVGYTF. This sequence joins TRBV12-3 or TRBV12-4 and TRBJ1-2; D not certain. V was pared by 0 bases and J by 7 bases, with 6 bases between. The CDR3 covers 12 residues.

The genes are TRBV7-2 and TRBJ2-3; 11 bases fit TRBD2. The CDR3 contains 16 residues. Germline CDR1 reads SGHTA; CDR2 reads FQGNSA. The trim removed 1 base at V and 5 bases at J, leaving 5 bases unmatched. The CDR3 sequence: CASSLVTSGMKDTQYF. In nucleotides, the CDR3 is TGTGCCAGCAGCTTAGTGACTAGCGGGATGAAAGATACGCAGTATTTT. The full variable domain, its missing parts supplied by reference TRBV7-2 and TRBJ2-3, is GAGVSQSPSNKVTEKGKDVELRCDPISGHTALYWYRQSLGQGLEFLIYFQGNSAPDKSGLPSDRFSAERTGGSVSTLTIQRTQQEDSAVYLCASSLVTSGMKDTQYFGPGTRLTVL.